These 19 T cell receptor beta chains came from one sample sequenced in a study of molecular identifiers for immune sequencing clone quantification listed by TCRdb under 2018. Libraries were constructed by PCR. Sequencing used a NextSeq 500. TCRdb itself trimmed the public reads at Q25 with fastp, ran MiXCR and retained productive beta chains. Rows matching on CDR3 protein sequence are summarized as one entry with the most common DNA and genes. The sample records 490,000 or so distinct CDR3 sequences, about 26% of which are singletons. The ten top clones hold 0.76% of the sample. The sequenced sample consisted of naive CD8+ T cells from blood, with Jurkat cell RNA spiked in. The sample's cell subset or site label is to be understood as: FACS-sorted CD8+CD4-CCR7+CD45RA+ naive T cells. These receptors originate from a human donor in good health. Some libraries in this study had Jurkat cell RNA spiked in.

This clonotype was seen more than once but under ten times. The rearrangement uses TRBV2 and TRBJ1-1, with a possible D match to TRBD1 (6 bases). Trimming left V 1 base short and J 4 bases short, with 13 bases between. The CDR3 is 15 residues long. Germline V lookup: CDR1 SNHLY, CDR2 FYNNEI. CDR3: CASSEDQGIGTEAFF. As DNA, the CDR3 is TGTGCCAGCAGTGAAGATCAGGGGATAGGCACTGAAGCTTTCTTT.

In the case of this clonotype: Mismatch with germline at one junction end may stem from a read error. The rearrangement uses TRBV19 and TRBJ2-5; possibly TRBD1 or TRBD2 for D (6 bases each). The V gene's germline CDR1 is LNHDA and CDR2 SQIVND (reference sequence). The CDR3 sequence is 15 residues long. The CDR3: CTSSWGAAGQETQYF. The CDR3, as DNA: TGTACCAGTTCTTGGGGGGCGGCGGGACAAGAGACCCAGTACTTC.

The chain carries TRBV28 and TRBJ2-1; 10 bases fit TRBD2. The CDR3 loop spans 15 amino acids. V lost 3 bases to trimming and J lost 6 bases; unmatched junction nucleotides: 5. The germline V gene encodes CDR1 MDHEN and CDR2 SYDVKM. CDR3 sequence: CASSFGAGGPNEQFF. Here the CDR3 DNA reads TGTGCCAGCAGTTTTGGAGCGGGGGGGCCCAATGAGCAGTTCTTC.

The sample holds many counts of this clonotype. The gene calls are TRBV29-1 and TRBJ2-3; D may be TRBD1 (6 bases). Germline V gene lookup returns CDR1 SQVTM and CDR2 ANQGSEA. The CDR3 loop spans 13 amino acids. V lost 6 bases, J lost 4 bases, and 14 bases lay in between. The CDR3 sequence: CSVIFRGADTQYF. The CDR3 nucleotides read TGCAGCGTCATCTTCAGGGGCGCAGATACGCAGTATTTT.

This clonotype has a count of ten or more. The V gene is TRBV7-2, the J gene TRBJ2-4, with a weak D call TRBD2 (6 bases). The CDR3 is 14 residues long. With 4 bases removed from V and 8 bases from J, the gap between germline ends came to 15 bases. Germline lookup yields CDR1 SGHTA and CDR2 FQGNSA. DNA of the CDR3: TGTGCCAGCAGCTCCAGCAGGACGGGGGACATTCAGTACTTC. It translates to CASSSSRTGDIQYF.

The J gene is TRBJ2-5, the V gene TRBV30; 9 positions match TRBD2. This CDR3 contains 15 residues. Trimming at V came to 4 bases and at J to 5 bases, leaving 11 bases not matched to a gene. Germline V gene data show CDR1 as GTSNPN and CDR2 as SVGIG (reference sequence). CDR3 sequence: CAWTLGGRAGETQYF. The CDR3 DNA reads TGTGCCTGGACCCTTGGCGGGAGGGCCGGGGAGACCCAGTACTTC.

This chain uses TRBV12-3 or TRBV12-4 with TRBJ1-5; D perhaps matches TRBD1 (5 bases). This CDR3 is 15 amino acids long. Trimming pared 2 bases from V and 4 bases from J, leaving 12 bases between. The CDR3 loop is CASSLLTGGNQPQHF. In DNA, the CDR3 is TGTGCCAGCAGTTTACTAACAGGAGGGAATCAGCCCCAGCATTTT.

The chain has TRBV11-3 and TRBJ2-5; D not certain. The V gene lost 7 bases and the J gene lost 7 bases, with 16 bases spanning the gap. CDR1 and CDR2 (germline): SGHNT, YENEEA. CDR3 length: 13 amino acids. The CDR3 protein is CASNPPNDATQYF. The CDR3 nucleotides read TGTGCCAGCAACCCCCCCAATGACGCGACCCAGTACTTC.

The genes are TRBV28 and TRBJ2-2, with 8 nucleotides matching TRBD1. There are 15 residues in the CDR3. V lost 3 bases to trimming and J lost 4 bases; unmatched junction nucleotides: 4. CDR1 MDHEN and CDR2 SYDVKM come from the germline V gene. The CDR3 loop is CASSLDRVGTGELFF. DNA of the CDR3: TGTGCCAGCAGTTTGGACAGGGTAGGCACCGGGGAGCTGTTTTTT.

The gene calls are TRBV27 and TRBJ1-4; a possible D gene is TRBD1 (5 bases). The CDR3 extends over 15 amino acids. Germline loops: CDR1 MNHEY, CDR2 SMNVEV (reference sequence). The V and J ends lost 3 bases and 4 bases respectively, with 12 bases between them. The CDR3 reads CASSLGVLRNEKLFF. CDR3 nucleotide sequence: TGTGCCAGCAGTTTGGGGGTTTTGCGTAATGAAAAACTGTTTTTT.

This clonotype came up a few times. In nucleotides, the CDR3 is TGTGCCAGCAGCTCCCGGGACAGGGTCTACGAGCAGTACTTC. It codes for CASSSRDRVYEQYF. This sequence joins TRBV7-9 and TRBJ2-7; 9 bases line up with TRBD1. V shed 4 bases and J 3 bases; nucleotides not matched to a gene: 4. Germline V gene lookup returns CDR1 SEHNR and CDR2 FQNEAQ (reference sequence). The CDR3 is 14 residues long.

This clonotype was counted many times. This rearrangement joins TRBV29-1 to TRBJ1-1, with D unresolved. From germline, CDR1 is SQVTM and CDR2 ANQGSEA. V lost 5 bases to trimming and J lost 3 bases, with 7 bases between them. This CDR3 comprises 11 residues. CDR3: CSVMGYTEAFF. The CDR3, as DNA: TGCAGCGTTATGGGGTACACTGAAGCTTTCTTT.

In its sample, this clonotype was seen a few times. The J gene is TRBJ2-5, the V gene TRBV7-9, with 7 bases lining up with TRBD2. The germline V gene has CDR1 SEHNR and CDR2 FQNEAQ (reference sequence). The ends lost 3 bases at V and 5 bases at J; junction bases unmatched: 12. This CDR3 region has 16 residues. The CDR3 sequence: CASSFTWEGTLETQYF. CDR3 in DNA: TGTGCCAGCAGCTTTACGTGGGAGGGGACTTTGGAGACCCAGTACTTC.

In its sample, this clonotype was seen a few times. This sequence joins TRBV9 and TRBJ2-2, with D unclear. Germline loops: CDR1 SGDLS, CDR2 YYNGEE. Trimming took off 3 bases at V and 4 bases at J, with 16 bases between the two ends. This CDR3 comprises 16 residues. The CDR3, as DNA: TGTGCCAGCAGCGACCCCCCGTCCACTTTCACCGGGGAGCTGTTTTTT. The encoded protein is CASSDPPSTFTGELFF.

The V and J genes are TRBV4-1 and TRBJ1-2; 9 nucleotides match TRBD1. Per the germline V gene, CDR1 is MGHRA and CDR2 is YSYEKL. CDR3 length: 18 amino acids. The J segment lost 2 bases and the V segment lost 3 bases, leaving 13 bases of the junction unmatched. In DNA, the CDR3 is TGCGCCAGCAGCCACGTAGCGGGAGCCGGACAGGGGAACTATGGCTACACCTTC. It yields the protein CASSHVAGAGQGNYGYTF.

At least ten counts were recorded for this clonotype. The V and J genes are TRBV24-1 and TRBJ1-3; no definite D call. The CDR3 is made up of 17 amino acids. Germline assignment: CDR1 KGHDR and CDR2 SFDVKD. Trimming took 5 bases from V and 0 from J, leaving 16 bases between them. The CDR3 bases are TGTGCCACCAGTGCCGGGCCGGGAACCATCTCTGGAAACACCATATATTTT. This gives the protein CATSAGPGTISGNTIYF.

On this clonotype itself: A single base separates this from a much larger clone, so it may be a read error. The V gene is TRBV4-3, the J gene TRBJ2-3; 7 bases are shared with TRBD2. This CDR3 is 17 amino acids long. Germline CDR1 LGHNA, CDR2 YSLEER. V was pared by 3 bases and J by 10 bases, with 19 bases of the junction left unmatched. In nucleotides, the CDR3 is TGCGCCAGCAGCCACGCGCTAAAGGCGGGGGAGAGTGATTCGCAGTATTTT. Its translation is CASSHALKAGESDSQYF.

This clonotype turned up a few times. V is TRBV2 and J is TRBJ1-3; 7 bases fit TRBD1. This CDR3 has 16 residues. The germline V gene encodes CDR1 SNHLY and CDR2 FYNNEI. The trim removed 3 bases at V and 3 bases at J, leaving 8 bases unmatched. CDR3 sequence (DNA): TGTGCCAGCAGTGATCTACCGACAGGGTTTGGAAACACCATATATTTT. It codes for CASSDLPTGFGNTIYF.

This clonotype turned up a few times. CDR3 loop: CASKDPGGYEQYF. In DNA form, the CDR3 reads TGTGCCAGTAAGGATCCAGGGGGGTACGAGCAGTACTTC. J is TRBJ2-7 and V is TRBV19, with a weak D call TRBD1 (7 bases). The CDR3 covers 13 residues. The V end was cut by 7 bases, the J end by 4 bases, with 14 bases between. Per germline, CDR1 LNHDA and CDR2 SQIVND (reference sequence).